The rows below give T cell receptor beta chains drawn from one sample of a study of identical twins' blood T cells. MiXCR, applied by TCRdb to the 5' RACE reads, yields one record per CDR3 protein. The table has 350,000 to 450,000 distinct CDR3 sequences, approximately 30% seen once. The sample comprised PBMCs. These receptors came from a woman aged 18-49 years in good health. Both conserved end residues are part of each CDR3. D genes are given only for firm matches. Not every row has a clone size; where given, it reads once, few, many or a size class.

d_call	clone_size	v_call	j_call	cdr3_length	cdr3_nt	cdr3_aa
TRBD1	few	TRBV13	TRBJ1-1	15	TGTGCCAGCAGCTTAGGCCGACAGGGTCTAAAGGCGGCTTTCTTT	CASSLGRQGLKAAFF
NA	many	TRBV7-9	TRBJ1-1	12	TGTGCCAGCAGCCCGGACCGGGCTGAAGCTTTCTTT	CASSPDRAEAFF
NA	NA	TRBV6-2/TRBV6-3	TRBJ1-1	14	TGTGCCAGCAGATGGGGCCTAAGGAACACTGAAGCTTTCTTT	CASRWGLRNTEAFF
NA	many	TRBV4-1	TRBJ2-4	16	TGCGCCAGCAGCCAAGATGAGGAGGGGGCAGTGTACATTCAGTACTTC	CASSQDEEGAVYIQYF
NA	few	TRBV3-1	TRBJ1-2	16	TGTGCCAGCAGCCAAGATGCAGGAGTCCGTAACTATGGCTACACCTTC	CASSQDAGVRNYGYTF
NA	NA	TRBV6-5	TRBJ1-1	16	TGTGCCAGCTGCCTCAATGCGGGGAATGGGCTCACTGAAGCTTTCTTT	CASCLNAGNGLTEAFF
NA	NA	TRBV3-1	TRBJ1-1	16	TGTGCCAGCAGCCCTGCCCGGGGGGGCGCAAAAACTGAAGCTTTCTTT	CASSPARGGAKTEAFF
NA	few	TRBV7-9	TRBJ1-1	12	TGTGCCAGCAGACCAGCATCGGGGGCAGCTTTCTTT	CASRPASGAAFF
TRBD2	few	TRBV3-1	TRBJ2-3	15	TGTGCCAGCAGCCAGGAACTAGCGAGCACAGATACGCAGTATTTT	CASSQELASTDTQYF
NA	few	TRBV20-1	TRBJ1-1	14	TGCAGTGCCCGTGGGGGGGCCATGAACACTGAAGCTTTCTTT	CSARGGAMNTEAFF
NA	NA	TRBV20-1	TRBJ1-3	10	TGCAGTGCTAGGGACAACACCATATATTTT	CSARDNTIYF
NA	many	TRBV11-2	TRBJ1-5	13	TGTGCCAGCAGCTTAGAGCCGCTCCAGCCCCAGCATTTT	CASSLEPLQPQHF
NA	many	TRBV10-3	TRBJ1-5	13	TGTGCCATCAGTGAGTCAGGGGGTCAGCCCCAGCATTTT	CAISESGGQPQHF
NA	few	TRBV6-5	TRBJ1-2	17	TGTGCCAGCAGTCCCAGAGGGGGGGCCAGGAATAACTATGGCTACACCTTC	CASSPRGGARNNYGYTF
NA	NA	TRBV20-1	TRBJ2-7	11	TGCAGTGCTAGGACTAGCTACGAGCAGTACTTC	CSARTSYEQYF
TRBD1	NA	TRBV6-2/TRBV6-3	TRBJ1-2	18	TGTGCCAGCAGTTCTTACCATCTCCAGGGACAGGACGGCTATGGCTACACCTTC	CASSSYHLQGQDGYGYTF
NA	NA	TRBV24-1	TRBJ1-2	13	TGTGCCACCAGTGATGCCGGTTTCGGGGGCTACACCTTC	CATSDAGFGGYTF
NA	NA	TRBV16	TRBJ2-4	15	TGTGCCAGCAGCCAATCGGAGGGGCAAAGAAACATTCAGTACTTC	CASSQSEGQRNIQYF
NA	many	TRBV20-1	TRBJ2-1	12	TGCAGTGCTAGTGGGGGCTACAATGAGCAGTTCTTC	CSASGGYNEQFF
TRBD2	NA	TRBV5-5	TRBJ2-5	15	TGTGCCAGCAGCTTGTCCGGGACTAGACAAGAGACCCAGTACTTC	CASSLSGTRQETQYF
NA	many	TRBV7-9	TRBJ1-1	12	TGTGCCAGCAGCTTAGCGGTCACTGAAGCTTTCTTT	CASSLAVTEAFF
NA	few	TRBV5-6	TRBJ1-4	14	TGTGCCAGCAGCTTCGGCAGGGTGAATGAAAAACTGTTTTTT	CASSFGRVNEKLFF
NA	NA	TRBV20-1	TRBJ1-1	14	TGCAGTGCTAGAGGAAGCGGGGAGGTCACTGAAGCCTTCTTT	CSARGSGEVTEAFF
NA	NA	TRBV5-6	TRBJ1-2	14	TGTGCCAGCAGCCCCTGGACACGCTTCTATGGCTACACCTTC	CASSPWTRFYGYTF
NA	many	TRBV10-3	TRBJ1-6	15	TGTGCCATCAGTGAGTCAAGCGGCCCGAGTTCACCCCTCCACTTT	CAISESSGPSSPLHF
TRBD1	few	TRBV7-9	TRBJ1-3	14	TGTGCCAGCAGCTTGACAGGGATAGGAAACACCATATATTTT	CASSLTGIGNTIYF
NA	NA	TRBV5-6	TRBJ1-5	14	TGTGCCAGCAGTTCCTGGGGGGGCAATCAGCCCCAGCATTTT	CASSSWGGNQPQHF
NA	NA	TRBV19	TRBJ1-3	14	TGTGCCAGTAGTATCCCAGGATCCCTAAACACCATATATTTT	CASSIPGSLNTIYF
NA	NA	TRBV7-9	TRBJ2-2	14	TGTGCCAGCAGCTTAGCATCCGGCGGCGGGGAGCTGTTTTTT	CASSLASGGGELFF
NA	NA	TRBV14	TRBJ1-4	14	TGTGCCAGCAGCCAACATAGGGTGAATGAAAAACTGTTTTTT	CASSQHRVNEKLFF
NA	NA	TRBV5-5	TRBJ1-4	17	TGTGCCAGCAGCTTTCGGTCAACAGCGGCAACTAATGAAAAACTGTTTTTT	CASSFRSTAATNEKLFF
NA	many	TRBV6-5	TRBJ1-2	13	TGTGCCAGCAGTTACTCTACGGTTTATGGCTACACCTTC	CASSYSTVYGYTF
TRBD1	many	TRBV20-1	TRBJ2-3	14	TGCAGTGCTAGCGACAGGGGTAGCACAGATACGCAGTATTTT	CSASDRGSTDTQYF
TRBD1	NA	TRBV6-4	TRBJ2-2	14	TGTGCCAGCATTGGGACAGGGGGCAGCGGGGAGCTGCTTTTT	CASIGTGGSGELLF
TRBD1	few	TRBV6-5	TRBJ2-4	15	TGTGCCAGCAGTCAAACGGAGGCAGGGGGCAACATTCAGTACTTC	CASSQTEAGGNIQYF
NA	many	TRBV19	TRBJ1-5	13	TGTGCCAGTAGCTATGGGAGCAATCAGCCCCAGCATTTT	CASSYGSNQPQHF
NA	many	TRBV5-1	TRBJ1-1	13	TGCGCCAGCAGCTTGACAGGTTTGCCTGAAGCTTTCTTT	CASSLTGLPEAFF
NA	few	TRBV6-2/TRBV6-3	TRBJ2-1	15	TGTGCCAGCAGCTCCGTGGGGGACTTCTACAATGAGCAGTTCTTC	CASSSVGDFYNEQFF
NA	NA	TRBV6-6	TRBJ1-3	16	TGTGCCAGCAGTTACTCGGGAACGCTGTCTGGAAACACCATATATTTT	CASSYSGTLSGNTIYF
NA	NA	TRBV5-1	TRBJ2-5	13	TGCGCCAGCAGCTTGTTCTTCCAAGAGACCCAGTACTTC	CASSLFFQETQYF